This TCR beta chain derives from a study of cytomegalovirus exposure and HLA in healthy donors. Findings of the study overall: Subsequent analysis found a tendency for first-cohort TCR clusters to co-occur within the 120 or so validation repertoires. The authors confirmed in vitro that a few CMV-associated chains were specific for CMV antigens. Investigators reported 150 to 200 TCR beta chains as tied to cytomegalovirus.

Using immunoSEQ multiplex PCR, the repertoire was profiled, and TCRdb retains in-frame clones only, with some absent. The sample comprises 99,000 or so clones, approximately 90% of which are singletons, and about 4% rests with the top ten. Trimming left V 4 bases short and J 12 bases short, with 16 bases between. In germline, CDR1 is SGHRS, CDR2 YFSETQ. CDR3 length: 13 residues. Concerning this clone: Antigen unknown.

This chain joins TRBV5-1 and TRBJ1-4; tentative D call: TRBD1 (5 bases). The TCR comes from a woman younger than 30 in good health and CMV-seropositive. Source material: PBMCs. CDR3 protein: CASSLRQNYELFF. CDR3 nucleotide sequence: TGCGCCAGCAGCCTTAGACAGAACTACGAACTGTTTTTT.